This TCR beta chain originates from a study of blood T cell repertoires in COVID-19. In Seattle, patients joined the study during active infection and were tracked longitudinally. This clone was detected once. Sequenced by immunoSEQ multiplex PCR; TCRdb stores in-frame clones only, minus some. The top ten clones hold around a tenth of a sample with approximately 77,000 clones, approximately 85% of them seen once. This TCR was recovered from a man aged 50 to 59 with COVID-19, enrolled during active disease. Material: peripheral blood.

The CDR3 is CSVDGRPADTQYF. The CDR3 coding sequence is TGCAGCGTTGACGGGAGACCAGCAGATACGCAGTATTTT. The V and J genes are TRBV29-1 and TRBJ2-3; D is possibly TRBD2 (6 bases). The CDR3 extends over 13 amino acids. Germline V gene sequence: CDR1 SQVTM, CDR2 ANQGSEA. The V gene lost 3 bases and the J gene lost 4 bases, with 11 bases spanning the gap.